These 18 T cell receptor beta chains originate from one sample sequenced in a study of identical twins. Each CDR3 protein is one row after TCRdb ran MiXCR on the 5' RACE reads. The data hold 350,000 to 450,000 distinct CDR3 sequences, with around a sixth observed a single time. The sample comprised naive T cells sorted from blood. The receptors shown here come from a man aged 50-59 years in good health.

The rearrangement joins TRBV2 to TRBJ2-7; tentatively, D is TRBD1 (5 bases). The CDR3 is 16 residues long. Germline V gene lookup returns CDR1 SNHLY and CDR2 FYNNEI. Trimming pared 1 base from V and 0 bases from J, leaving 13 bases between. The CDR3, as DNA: TGTGCCAGCAGTGAAGAGGTTCCAGGGTACTCCTACGAGCAGTACTTC. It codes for CASSEEVPGYSYEQYF.

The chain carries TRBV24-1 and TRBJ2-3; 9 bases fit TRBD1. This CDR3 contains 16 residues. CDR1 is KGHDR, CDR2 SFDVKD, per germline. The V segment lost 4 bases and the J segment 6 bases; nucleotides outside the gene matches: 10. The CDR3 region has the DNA TGTGCCACCAGTGACCGTACAGGGGGCCCCCCGGATACGCAGTATTTT. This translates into CATSDRTGGPPDTQYF.

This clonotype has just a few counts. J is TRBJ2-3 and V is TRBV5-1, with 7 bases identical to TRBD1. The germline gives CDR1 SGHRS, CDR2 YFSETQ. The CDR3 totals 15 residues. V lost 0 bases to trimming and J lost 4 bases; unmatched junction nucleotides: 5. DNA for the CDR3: TGCGCCAGCAGCTTGGAAACAGGGGTTCCAGATACGCAGTATTTT. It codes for CASSLETGVPDTQYF.

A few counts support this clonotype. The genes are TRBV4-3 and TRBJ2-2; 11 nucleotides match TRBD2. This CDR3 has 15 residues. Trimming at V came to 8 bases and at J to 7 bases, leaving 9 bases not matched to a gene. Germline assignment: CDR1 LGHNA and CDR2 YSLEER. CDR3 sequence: CASGRLAGSDGELFF. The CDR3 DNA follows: TGCGCCAGCGGACGACTAGCGGGAAGTGACGGGGAGCTGTTTTTT.

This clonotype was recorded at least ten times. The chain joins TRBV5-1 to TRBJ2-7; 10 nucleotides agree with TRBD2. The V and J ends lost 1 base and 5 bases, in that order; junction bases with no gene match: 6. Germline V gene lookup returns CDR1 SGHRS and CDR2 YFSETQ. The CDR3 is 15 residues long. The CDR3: CASSLPGLAVHEQYF. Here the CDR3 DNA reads TGCGCCAGCAGCTTGCCAGGACTAGCGGTCCACGAGCAGTACTTC.

The CDR3: CSATPGATSVQTQYF. CDR3 coding DNA: TGCAGTGCTACCCCAGGGGCTACTAGCGTTCAGACCCAGTACTTC. The rearrangement joins TRBV20-1 to TRBJ2-5, with D possibly matching TRBD2 (7 bases). In germline, CDR1 is DFQATT, CDR2 SNEGSKA (reference sequence). The V and J ends lost 4 bases and 6 bases respectively, with 21 bases between them. This CDR3 contains 15 residues.

CDR3 protein: CSARPGTSGSGEQFF. CDR3 DNA sequence: TGCAGTGCTAGACCCGGGACTAGCGGGAGTGGTGAGCAGTTCTTC. The chain recombines TRBV20-1 with TRBJ2-1; 14 bases are a match to TRBD2. CDR1 and CDR2 from the germline V gene are DFQATT and SNEGSKA (reference sequence). The CDR3 extends over 15 amino acids. V was clipped by 2 bases and J by 9 bases; unmatched bases: 6.

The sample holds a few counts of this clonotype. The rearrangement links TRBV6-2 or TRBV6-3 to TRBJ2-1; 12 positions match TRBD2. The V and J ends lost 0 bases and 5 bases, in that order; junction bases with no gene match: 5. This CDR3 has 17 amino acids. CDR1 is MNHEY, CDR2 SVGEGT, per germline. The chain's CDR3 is CASSYSTSGSVHNEQFF. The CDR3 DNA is TGTGCCAGCAGTTACTCGACTAGCGGGAGTGTCCACAATGAGCAGTTCTTC.

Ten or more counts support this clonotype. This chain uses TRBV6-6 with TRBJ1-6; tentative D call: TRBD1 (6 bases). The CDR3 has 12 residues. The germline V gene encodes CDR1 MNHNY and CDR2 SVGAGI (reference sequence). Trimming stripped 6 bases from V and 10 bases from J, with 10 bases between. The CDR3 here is CASRQGGSPLHF. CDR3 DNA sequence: TGTGCCAGCAGACAGGGAGGGTCACCCCTCCACTTT.

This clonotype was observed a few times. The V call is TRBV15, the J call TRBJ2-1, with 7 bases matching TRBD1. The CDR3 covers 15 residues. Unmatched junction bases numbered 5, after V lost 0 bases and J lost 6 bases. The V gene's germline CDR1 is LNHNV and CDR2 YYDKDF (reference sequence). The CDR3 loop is CATSRESRDSNEQFF. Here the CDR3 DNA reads TGTGCCACCAGCAGAGAGTCCCGGGACAGCAATGAGCAGTTCTTC.

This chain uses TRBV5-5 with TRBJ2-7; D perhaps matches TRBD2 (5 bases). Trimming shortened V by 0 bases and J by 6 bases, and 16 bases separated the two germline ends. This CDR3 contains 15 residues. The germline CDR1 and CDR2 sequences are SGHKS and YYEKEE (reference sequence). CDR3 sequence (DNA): TGTGCCAGCAGCTTGGATGCGGGTGGAGTAACCGAGCAGTACTTC. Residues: CASSLDAGGVTEQYF.

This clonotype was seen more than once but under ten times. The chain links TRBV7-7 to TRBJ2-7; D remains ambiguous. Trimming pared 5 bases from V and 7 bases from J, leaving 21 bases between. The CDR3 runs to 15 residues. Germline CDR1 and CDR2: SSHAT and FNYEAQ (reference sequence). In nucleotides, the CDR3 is TGTGCCAGCAGCGTTATATCAATCTCACTACGAGAGCAGTACTTC. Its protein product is CASSVISISLREQYF.

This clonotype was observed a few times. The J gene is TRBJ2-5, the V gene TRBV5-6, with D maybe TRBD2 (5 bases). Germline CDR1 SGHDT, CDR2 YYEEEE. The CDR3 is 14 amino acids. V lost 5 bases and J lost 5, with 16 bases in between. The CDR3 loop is CASSFRTGRETQYF. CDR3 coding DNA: TGTGCCAGCAGTTTTCGGACTGGAAGGGAGACCCAGTACTTC.

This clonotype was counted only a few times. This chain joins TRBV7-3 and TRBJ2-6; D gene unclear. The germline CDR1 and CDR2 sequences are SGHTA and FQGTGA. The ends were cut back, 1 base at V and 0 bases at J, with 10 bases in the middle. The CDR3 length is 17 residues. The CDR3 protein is CASSLRARTSGANVLTF. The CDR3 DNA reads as TGTGCCAGCAGCTTAAGGGCTAGAACCTCTGGGGCCAACGTCCTGACTTTC. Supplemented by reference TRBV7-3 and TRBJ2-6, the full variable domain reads GAGVSQTPSNKVTEKGKYVELRCDPISGHTALYWYRQSLGQGPEFLIYFQGTGAADDSGLPNDRFFAVRPEGSVSTLKIQRTERGDSAVYLCASSLRARTSGANVLTFGAGSRLTVL.

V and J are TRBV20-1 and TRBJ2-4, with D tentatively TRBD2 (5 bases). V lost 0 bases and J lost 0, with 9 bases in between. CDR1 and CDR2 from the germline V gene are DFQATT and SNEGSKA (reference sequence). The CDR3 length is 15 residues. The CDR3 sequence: CSARERLIAKNIQYF. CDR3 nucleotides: TGCAGTGCTAGAGAGAGACTAATAGCCAAAAACATTCAGTACTTC.

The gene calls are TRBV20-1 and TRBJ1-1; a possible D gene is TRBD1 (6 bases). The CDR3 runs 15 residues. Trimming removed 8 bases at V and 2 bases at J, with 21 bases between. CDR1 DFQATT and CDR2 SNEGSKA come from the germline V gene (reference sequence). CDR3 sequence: CSTSKMRTANTEAFF. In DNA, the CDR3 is TGCAGTACCTCGAAAATGCGGACAGCTAACACTGAAGCTTTCTTT.

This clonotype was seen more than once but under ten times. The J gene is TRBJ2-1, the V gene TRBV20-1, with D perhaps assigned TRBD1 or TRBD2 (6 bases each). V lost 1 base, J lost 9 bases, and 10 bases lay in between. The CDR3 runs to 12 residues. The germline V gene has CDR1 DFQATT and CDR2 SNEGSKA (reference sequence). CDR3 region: CSARVGGGEQFF. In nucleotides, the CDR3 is TGCAGTGCTAGAGTGGGGGGCGGTGAGCAGTTCTTC.

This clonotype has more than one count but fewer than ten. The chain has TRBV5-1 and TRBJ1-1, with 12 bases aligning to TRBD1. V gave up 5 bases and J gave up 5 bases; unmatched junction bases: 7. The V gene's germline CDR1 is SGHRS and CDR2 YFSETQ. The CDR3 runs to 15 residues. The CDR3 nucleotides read TGCGCCAGCAGGACCGGGACAGGGGGCTTAACTGAAGCTTTCTTT. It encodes CASRTGTGGLTEAFF.